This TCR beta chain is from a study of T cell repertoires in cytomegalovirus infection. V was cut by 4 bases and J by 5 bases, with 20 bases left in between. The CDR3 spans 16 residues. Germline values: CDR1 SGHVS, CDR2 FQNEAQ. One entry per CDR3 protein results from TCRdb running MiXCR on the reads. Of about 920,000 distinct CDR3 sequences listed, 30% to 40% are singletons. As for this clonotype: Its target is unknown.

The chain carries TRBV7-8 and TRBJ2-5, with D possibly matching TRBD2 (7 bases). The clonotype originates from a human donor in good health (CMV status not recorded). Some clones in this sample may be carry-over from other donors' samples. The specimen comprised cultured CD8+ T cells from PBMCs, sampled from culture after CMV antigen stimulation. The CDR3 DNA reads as TGTGCCAGCAGCTCGAGGGGGGGGCCCGGATCGGAGACCCAGTACTTC. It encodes CASSSRGGPGSETQYF.